The clone carrying this TCR beta chain was seen a single time. The sample is drawn from a study of blood T cell repertoires in COVID-19. Study-level information: Sources were T cells, B-cell-depleted T cells, or PBMCs; the material itself was cDNA or gDNA.

Under the authors' procedure: For nucleated cells, counts were estimated from reference gene primer amplification. This table comes from immunoSEQ multiplex PCR, and its TCRdb copy is limited to in-frame clones, with some not included. V, J and clone size derive from that table, while D and trimming were established from the DNA sequence. The sample records 450,000 to 500,000 clones, over 75% being singletons. The CDR3 has 15 amino acids. V gave up 2 bases and J gave up 1 base, with 14 bases separating them. The germline V gene has CDR1 GTSNPN and CDR2 SVGIG (reference sequence). The clonotype was recovered from a human donor in a cohort sampled during active COVID-19. This rearrangement joins TRBV30 to TRBJ1-2, with D maybe TRBD1 (5 bases). The sequencing sample was made of peripheral blood. Here the CDR3 reads CAWSPDSLINYGYTF. In nucleotides, the CDR3 is TGTGCCTGGAGTCCCGACAGCCTAATTAACTATGGCTACACCTTC.